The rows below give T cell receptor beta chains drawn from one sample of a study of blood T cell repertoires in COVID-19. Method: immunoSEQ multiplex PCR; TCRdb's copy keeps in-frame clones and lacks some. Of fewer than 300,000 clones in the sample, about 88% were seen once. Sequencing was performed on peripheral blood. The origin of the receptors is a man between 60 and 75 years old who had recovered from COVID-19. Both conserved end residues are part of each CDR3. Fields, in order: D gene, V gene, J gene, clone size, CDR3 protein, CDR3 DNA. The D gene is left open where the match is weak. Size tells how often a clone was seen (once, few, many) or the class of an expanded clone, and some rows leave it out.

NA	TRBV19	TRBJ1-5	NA	CASSIGGNSNQPQHF	TGTGCCAGTAGTATAGGCGGGAATAGCAATCAGCCCCAGCATTTT
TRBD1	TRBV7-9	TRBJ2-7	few	CASSLGGTGNPNSEQYF	TGTGCCAGCAGCTTAGGTGGGACAGGGAATCCCAACAGCGAGCAGTACTTC
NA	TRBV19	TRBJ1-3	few	CASSVNAGSGNTIYF	TGTGCCAGTAGTGTTAATGCCGGCTCTGGAAACACCATATATTTT
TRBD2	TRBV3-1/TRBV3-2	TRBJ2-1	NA	CASSPKGGGAGNEQFF	TGTGCCAGCAGCCCCAAAGGCGGGGGGGCGGGCAATGAGCAGTTCTTC
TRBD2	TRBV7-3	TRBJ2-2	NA	CASSPGLAGASGDTGELFF	TGTGCCAGCAGCCCAGGACTAGCGGGGGCTTCGGGGGACACCGGGGAGCTGTTTTTT
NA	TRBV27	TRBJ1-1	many	CASSRQAGAEAFF	TGTGCCAGCAGTAGACAGGCTGGGGCTGAAGCTTTCTTT
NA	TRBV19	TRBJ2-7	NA	CASSPGGYEQYF	TGTGCCAGTAGCCCAGGAGGCTACGAGCAGTACTTC
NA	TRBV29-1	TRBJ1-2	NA	CSVEDMPGLLGYGYTF	TGCAGCGTTGAGGACATGCCGGGACTCCTAGGCTATGGCTACACCTTC
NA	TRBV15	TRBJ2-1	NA	CATRAPQKGDNEQFF	TGTGCCACCAGAGCCCCTCAGAAGGGGGACAATGAGCAGTTCTTC
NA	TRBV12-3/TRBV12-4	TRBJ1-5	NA	CASSAGEPQHF	TGTGCCAGCAGTGCCGGGGAGCCCCAGCATTTT
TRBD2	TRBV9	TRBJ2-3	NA	CASSTQAGDSTDTQYF	TGTGCCAGCAGCACCCAAGCGGGGGATAGCACAGATACGCAGTATTTT
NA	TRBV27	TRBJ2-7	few	CASSSYAGGNREQYF	TGTGCCAGCAGTTCGTATGCAGGGGGGAATCGCGAGCAGTACTTC
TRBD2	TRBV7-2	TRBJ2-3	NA	CASSLRILLAGGPDTQYF	TGTGCCAGCAGCTTAAGAATCCTACTAGCGGGCGGGCCAGATACGCAGTATTTT
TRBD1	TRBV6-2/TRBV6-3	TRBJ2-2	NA	CASSFPGTGTSPTGELFF	TGTGCCAGCAGTTTTCCCGGGACAGGGACGTCGCCCACCGGGGAGCTGTTTTTT
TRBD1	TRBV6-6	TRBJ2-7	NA	CASKQGPYQQYF	TGTGCCAGCAAACAGGGGCCCTATCAGCAGTACTTC
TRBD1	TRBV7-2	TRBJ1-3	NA	CASSFGLQGADTIYF	TGTGCCAGCAGCTTTGGTTTACAGGGGGCCGACACCATATATTTT
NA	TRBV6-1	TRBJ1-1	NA	CASSEAGRGTEAFF	TGTGCCAGCAGTGAAGCGGGCAGGGGCACTGAAGCTTTCTTT
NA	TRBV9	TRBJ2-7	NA	CASSTQTGPTYEQYF	TGTGCCAGCAGCACCCAAACGGGTCCCACCTACGAGCAGTACTTC
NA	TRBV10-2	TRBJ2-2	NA	CASSGTRNTGELFF	TGCGCCAGCAGTGGCACGAGGAACACCGGGGAGCTGTTTTTT
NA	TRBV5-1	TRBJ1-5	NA	CASSLAPGAQPQHF	TGCGCCAGCAGCTTGGCGCCAGGGGCTCAGCCCCAGCATTTT
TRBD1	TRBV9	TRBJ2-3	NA	CASTEQGAGTDTQYF	TGTGCCAGCACAGAACAGGGGGCAGGAACAGATACGCAGTATTTT
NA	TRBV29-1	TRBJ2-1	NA	CSVRRQDYYNEQFF	TGCAGCGTTAGAAGGCAGGACTACTACAATGAGCAGTTCTTC
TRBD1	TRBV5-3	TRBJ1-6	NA	CARSSNRGTESNSPLHF	TGTGCCAGAAGCTCCAACAGGGGAACTGAATCTAATTCACCCCTCCACTTT
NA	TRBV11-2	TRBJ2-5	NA	CASSFSRETQYF	TGTGCCAGCAGCTTTTCTCGGGAGACCCAGTACTTC
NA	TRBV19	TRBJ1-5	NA	CASSIAGQSNQPQHF	TGTGCCAGTAGTATAGCTGGACAGAGCAATCAGCCCCAGCATTTT
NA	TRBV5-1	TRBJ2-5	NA	CASSLGQIQETQYF	TGCGCCAGCAGCCTGGGACAAATCCAAGAGACCCAGTACTTC
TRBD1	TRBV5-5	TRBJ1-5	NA	CASSWTSGQGTQPQHF	TGTGCCAGCAGCTGGACGAGTGGACAGGGAACTCAGCCCCAGCATTTT
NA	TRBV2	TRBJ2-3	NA	CASLYRQGTTDTQYF	TGTGCCAGCTTGTACCGGCAGGGTACTACAGATACGCAGTATTTT
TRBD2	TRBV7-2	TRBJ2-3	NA	CASSLEAGGGLIIDTQYF	TGTGCCAGCAGCTTAGAAGCGGGAGGGGGCCTTATAATAGATACGCAGTATTTT
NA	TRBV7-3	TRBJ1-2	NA	CASSLTPGPYGYTF	TGTGCCAGCAGCTTAACTCCCGGTCCCTATGGCTACACCTTC
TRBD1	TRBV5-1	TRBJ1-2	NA	CASSRQGAVDNGYTF	TGCGCCAGCAGCCGACAGGGGGCAGTGGATAATGGCTACACCTTC
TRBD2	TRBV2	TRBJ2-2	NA	CASGWTSGGLSNTGELFF	TGTGCCAGCGGCTGGACTAGCGGGGGGTTGTCGAACACCGGGGAGCTGTTTTTT
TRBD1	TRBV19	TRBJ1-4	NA	CASSKDRATNEKLFF	TGTGCCAGTAGTAAGGACAGGGCAACTAATGAAAAACTGTTTTTT
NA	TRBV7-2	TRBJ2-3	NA	CASSTGFSSTDTQYF	TGTGCCAGCAGTACCGGGTTTTCTAGCACAGATACGCAGTATTTT
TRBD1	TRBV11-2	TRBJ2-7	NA	CASSLKPGQGVWEQYF	TGTGCCAGCAGCTTAAAGCCGGGACAGGGGGTGTGGGAGCAGTACTTC
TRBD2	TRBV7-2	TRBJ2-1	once	CASSSAGTRGYNEQFF	TGTGCCAGCAGCTCCGCCGGGACTAGGGGCTACAATGAGCAGTTCTTC
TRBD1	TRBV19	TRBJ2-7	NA	CASSIGQGSYEQYF	TGTGCCAGTAGTATCGGACAGGGGTCTTACGAGCAGTACTTC
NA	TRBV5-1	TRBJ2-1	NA	CASSLSKDGSSYNEQFF	TGCGCCAGCAGCCTCAGTAAGGACGGGAGCTCCTACAATGAGCAGTTCTTC
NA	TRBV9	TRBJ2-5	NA	CASSPLMTSSKETQYF	TGTGCCAGCAGCCCCCTTATGACAAGTTCCAAAGAGACCCAGTACTTC
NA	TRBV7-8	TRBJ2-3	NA	CASSLLRAGGTDTQYF	TGTGCCAGCAGCTTATTACGAGCAGGGGGCACAGATACGCAGTATTTT
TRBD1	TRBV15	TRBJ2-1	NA	CATGQGPYNEQFF	TGTGCCACCGGACAGGGGCCCTACAATGAGCAGTTCTTC
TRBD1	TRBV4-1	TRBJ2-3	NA	CASSQEGQGTHTQYF	TGCGCCAGCAGCCAAGAGGGACAGGGCACACATACGCAGTATTTT
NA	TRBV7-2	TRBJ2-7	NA	CASSFAITRDEQYF	TGTGCCAGCAGCTTCGCCATTACCAGGGACGAGCAGTACTTC
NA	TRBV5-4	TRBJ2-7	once	CASSSDTGFWEQYF	TGTGCCAGCAGCTCGGACACCGGATTCTGGGAGCAGTACTTC
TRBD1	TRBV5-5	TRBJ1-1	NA	CASSNRDRGGTEAFF	TGTGCCAGCAGCAACCGGGACAGGGGAGGAACTGAAGCTTTCTTT
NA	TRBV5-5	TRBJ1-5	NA	CASSSKGNQPQHF	TGTGCCAGCAGTTCAAAGGGGAACCAGCCCCAGCATTTT
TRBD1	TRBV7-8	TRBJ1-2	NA	CASSLLGQGHGYTF	TGTGCCAGCAGCTTATTAGGACAGGGCCATGGCTACACCTTC
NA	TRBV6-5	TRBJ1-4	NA	CASSPTGPRKEKLFF	TGTGCCAGCAGTCCTACAGGTCCCCGAAAGGAAAAACTGTTTTTT
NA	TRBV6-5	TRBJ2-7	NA	CASSYGGREYEQYF	TGTGCCAGCAGTTACGGGGGCAGGGAGTACGAGCAGTACTTC
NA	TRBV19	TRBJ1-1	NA	CASSMGLTTGTEAFF	TGTGCCAGTAGTATGGGACTCACAACGGGGACTGAAGCTTTCTTT
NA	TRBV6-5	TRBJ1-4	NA	CASRPVDRTNEKLFF	TGTGCCAGCAGACCCGTGGACAGAACTAATGAAAAACTGTTTTTT
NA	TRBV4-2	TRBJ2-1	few	CASSPGGRSYNEQFF	TGTGCCAGCAGCCCCGGGGGACGATCCTACAATGAGCAGTTCTTC
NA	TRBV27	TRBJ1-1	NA	CASLEEGNPMNTEAFF	TGTGCCAGCCTAGAGGAGGGGAACCCTATGAACACTGAAGCTTTCTTT
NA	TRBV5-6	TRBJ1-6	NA	CASSLLSSYNSPLHF	TGTGCCAGCAGCTTGTTGAGCTCCTATAATTCACCCCTCCACTTT
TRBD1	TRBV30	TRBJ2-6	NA	CAWRGQGVWVSNSGANVLTF	TGTGCCTGGAGGGGACAGGGGGTTTGGGTATCCAATTCTGGGGCCAACGTCCTGACTTTC
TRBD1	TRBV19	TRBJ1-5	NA	CASSTGTGGNQPQHF	TGTGCCAGTAGTACCGGGACAGGGGGTAATCAGCCCCAGCATTTT
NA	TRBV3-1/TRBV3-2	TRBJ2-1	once	CASSQRTGERQFF	TGTGCCAGCAGCCAAAGGACCGGGGAACGGCAGTTCTTC